This TCR beta chain was observed in a study of T cell repertoires in cytomegalovirus infection. TCRdb itself ran the reads through MiXCR, one entry per CDR3 protein. The sample lists approximately 350,000 distinct CDR3 sequences; approximately 30% were seen once. CDR1 and CDR2 (germline): SNHLY, FYNNEI. The CDR3 spans 14 residues. V shed 3 bases, J shed 1 base, and the junction held 0 bases outside the gene matches. This clonotype was seen a handful of times. Antigen specificity is unknown. Here the sequenced sample was cultured PBMCs, taken from culture after CMV antigen stimulation. This receptor was taken from a human donor in good health (CMV status not recorded). Some clones in this sample may be carry-over from other donors' samples. The chain recombines TRBV2 with TRBJ2-3; 8 bases map to TRBD2. In DNA form, the CDR3 reads TGTGCCAGCAGTGAGGGACTAGGCACAGATACGCAGTATTTT. Amino acid sequence: CASSEGLGTDTQYF.